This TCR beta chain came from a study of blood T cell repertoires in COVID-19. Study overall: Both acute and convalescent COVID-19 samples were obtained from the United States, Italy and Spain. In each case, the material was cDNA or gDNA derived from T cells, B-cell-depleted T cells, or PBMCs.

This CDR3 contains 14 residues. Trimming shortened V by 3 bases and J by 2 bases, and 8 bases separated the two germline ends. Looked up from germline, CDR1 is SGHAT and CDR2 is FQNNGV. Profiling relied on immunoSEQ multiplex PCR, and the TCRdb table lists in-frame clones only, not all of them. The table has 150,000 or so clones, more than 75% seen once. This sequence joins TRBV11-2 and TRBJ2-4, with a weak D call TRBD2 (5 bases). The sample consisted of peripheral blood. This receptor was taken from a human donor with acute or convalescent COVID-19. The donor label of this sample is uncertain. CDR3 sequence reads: CASSLGESKNIQYF. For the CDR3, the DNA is TGTGCCAGCAGCTTGGGAGAGTCCAAAAACATTCAGTACTTC.